Detailed here is one T cell receptor (beta chain). Its antigen is not known. Trimming shortened V by 6 bases and J by 12 bases, and 20 bases separated the two germline ends. Germline V gene lookup returns CDR1 LGHDT and CDR2 YNNKEL (reference sequence). This CDR3 region has 13 residues. The assay was immunoSEQ multiplex PCR, and TCRdb's table has in-frame clones only and misses some. Of around 99,000 clones listed, approximately 88% were seen once; the top ten hold roughly 13%. The data are from a study of T cell responses to AZD1222 COVID-19 vaccine. Study-level points and caveats: Targeting of unmutated variant regions was reportedly seen in nearly half of spike-specific TCRs. AZD1222 recipients seropositive at baseline numbered only six or seven. Spike-specific TCR breadth rose after two AZD1222 doses, and depth rose as well.

The material was peripheral blood, obtained on day 0 of MenACWY control vaccination. This TCR came from an adult in good health. This sequence joins TRBV3-1 (or the pseudogene TRBV3-2) and TRBJ2-5, with a possible D match to TRBD2 (5 bases). The CDR3 bases are TGTGCCAGCAGTCCTCGGGGTGGTGGAGCGGAGTACTTC. Translating it yields CASSPRGGGAEYF.